The 21 T cell receptor beta chains in this list originate from one sample, sequenced in a study of cytomegalovirus exposure and HLA in healthy donors. Use of 60 Vbeta and 13 Jbeta primers characterized the PCR. Some clones are missing from TCRdb's copy, which holds only in-frame ones; the method was immunoSEQ multiplex PCR. The data hold approximately 170,000 clones, with approximately 65% observed a single time. The sample consisted of PBMCs. The receptors derive from a man aged 35 to 55 in good health and CMV-seronegative.

V and J are TRBV14 and TRBJ1-2, with D perhaps matching TRBD1 (6 bases). CDR3 length: 15 amino acids. V lost 1 base to trimming and J lost 8 bases, with 17 bases between them. Germline assignment: CDR1 SGHDN and CDR2 FVKESK. The CDR3 coding sequence is TGTGCCAGCAGCCAAGCAGCTACAGGGTTGAGCGGCTACACCTTC. Its translation is CASSQAATGLSGYTF.

The chain combines TRBV7-5 with TRBJ1-1. TRBV7-5 is a pseudogene. The CDR3 has 14 amino acids. The CDR3 protein is CARIRRGLNTEAFF. The CDR3 DNA sequence: TGTGCCAGAATTCGACGGGGATTGAACACTGAAGCTTTCTTT.

About this clone: The sample carries other DNA sequences with the same CDR3. The chain employs TRBV19 and TRBJ1-1, with TRBD1 as a possible D gene (5 bases). V lost 3 bases, J lost 5 bases, and 10 bases lay in between. This CDR3 has 13 amino acids. CDR1 is LNHDA, CDR2 SQIVND, per germline (reference sequence). CDR3 sequence: CASSIEGRTEAFF. In DNA, the CDR3 is TGTGCCAGTAGTATCGAGGGGAGGACTGAAGCTTTCTTT.

This clone is a singleton in its sample. V and J are TRBV2 and TRBJ2-1, with 8 bases fitting TRBD1. CDR1 SNHLY and CDR2 FYNNEI come from the germline V gene. This CDR3 contains 15 residues. The ends lost 7 bases at V and 1 base at J; junction bases unmatched: 6. The CDR3 loop is CASNADRASYNEQFF. In nucleotides, the CDR3 is TGTGCCAGCAATGCGGACAGGGCATCCTACAATGAGCAGTTCTTC. The full variable domain, completed using reference TRBV2 and TRBJ2-1, is EPEVTQTPSHQVTQMGQEVILRCVPISNHLYFYWYRQILGQKVEFLVSFYNNEISEKSEIFDDQFSVERPDGSNFTLKIRSTKLEDSAMYFCASNADRASYNEQFFGPGTRLTVL.

The CDR3 nucleotides read TGTGCCAGCAGCTTATCCGACCCTGGGGCGGGGCATGAGCAGTTCTTC. Protein product: CASSLSDPGAGHEQFF. The V call is TRBV7-9, the J call TRBJ2-1; TRBD2 is a possible D gene (6 bases). From germline, CDR1 is SEHNR and CDR2 FQNEAQ (reference sequence). Trimming shortened V by 2 bases and J by 8 bases, and 19 bases separated the two germline ends. This CDR3 is built from 16 residues.

The V gene is TRBV5-1, the J gene TRBJ2-1; D is unclear. V lost 4 bases and J lost 1, with 3 bases in between. Germline loops: CDR1 SGHRS, CDR2 YFSETQ. The CDR3 length is 12 residues. For the CDR3, the DNA is TGCGCCAGCAGCCCATCCTACAATGAGCAGTTCTTC. This translates into CASSPSYNEQFF.

V is TRBV6-1 and J is TRBJ1-2; tentatively, D is TRBD1 (5 bases). The CDR3 totals 16 residues. Germline loops: CDR1 MNHNS, CDR2 SASEGT. V was pared by 3 bases and J by 5 bases, with 19 bases between. The CDR3 is CASSDILGDLIYGYTF. DNA of the CDR3: TGTGCCAGCAGTGATATCTTGGGGGACTTAATTTATGGCTACACCTTC.

V and J are TRBV2 and TRBJ2-7; D is undetermined. Per germline, CDR1 SNHLY and CDR2 FYNNEI. V lost 5 bases and J 3 bases, leaving 11 bases between the germline ends. The CDR3 is 13 amino acids. As DNA, the CDR3 is TGTGCCAGCAGTTCAACCGATAGCTACGAGCAGTACTTC. Translation gives CASSSTDSYEQYF. Using reference TRBV2 and TRBJ2-7 for the parts outside the CDR3, the full variable domain is EPEVTQTPSHQVTQMGQEVILRCVPISNHLYFYWYRQILGQKVEFLVSFYNNEISEKSEIFDDQFSVERPDGSNFTLKIRSTKLEDSAMYFCASSSTDSYEQYFGPGTRLTVT.

This clone was recorded once. The J gene is TRBJ1-5, the V gene TRBV27; D uncertain. Trimming took 3 bases from V and 0 from J, leaving 9 bases between them. CDR1 MNHEY and CDR2 SMNVEV come from the germline V gene (reference sequence). The CDR3 spans 15 residues. In DNA form, the CDR3 reads TGTGCCAGCAGTTTTAGGCGGGATAGCAATCAGCCCCAGCATTTT. Protein: CASSFRRDSNQPQHF.

J is TRBJ2-5 and V is TRBV5-4; the D gene is possibly TRBD2 (6 bases). The J call may be incorrect, as the DNA end agrees better with TRBJ2-7. CDR3 length: 14 amino acids. Germline V gene sequence: CDR1 SGHNT, CDR2 YYREEE (reference sequence). The CDR3 reads CASSLWRASYEQYF. Here the CDR3 DNA reads TGTGCCAGCAGCTTATGGAGGGCTTCCTACGAGCAGTACTTC.

This chain connects TRBV11-3 to TRBJ2-3, with D uncertain. This CDR3 comprises 16 residues. V was trimmed by 5 bases and J by 0 bases, leaving 15 bases between them. Germline values: CDR1 SGHNT, CDR2 YENEEA. CDR3 residues: CASSVRSGSSTDTQYF. The CDR3 DNA reads as TGTGCCAGCAGCGTGAGATCGGGTTCTAGCACAGATACGCAGTATTTT.

This clone was seen only a few times. This chain uses TRBV4-3 with TRBJ2-1, with 7 nucleotides matching TRBD1. Germline CDR1 and CDR2: LGHNA and YSLEER. CDR3 length: 17 residues. Unmatched junction bases numbered 6, after V lost 1 base and J lost 0 bases. The CDR3 loop reads CASSQGTGASSYNEQFF. CDR3 in DNA: TGCGCCAGCAGCCAAGGGACAGGCGCGAGCTCCTACAATGAGCAGTTCTTC.

This clone was picked up one time. The rearrangement uses TRBV4-2 and TRBJ2-5; 10 bases align to TRBD1. Per germline, CDR1 LGHNA and CDR2 YNFKEQ. V gave up 4 bases and J gave up 5 bases; unmatched junction bases: 13. This CDR3 has 17 residues. CDR3 coding DNA: TGTGCCAGCAGCCGGGGGGACGACAGGGGGCAAAAGGAGACCCAGTACTTC. This translates into CASSRGDDRGQKETQYF.

The chain carries TRBV6-1 and TRBJ2-7; 7 bases are shared with TRBD1. After removal of 10 bases from V and 0 bases from J, the junction contained 6 bases not matched to a gene. Germline values: CDR1 MNHNS, CDR2 SASEGT. The length of the CDR3 is 13 residues. The CDR3: CANPGQSSYEQYF. The CDR3, as DNA: TGTGCCAACCCGGGACAGTCCTCCTACGAGCAGTACTTC.

The J gene is TRBJ2-5, the V gene TRBV7-2, with a possible D match to TRBD1 (6 bases). Germline values: CDR1 SGHTA, CDR2 FQGNSA. The CDR3 sequence is 13 residues long. V lost 6 bases to trimming and J lost 5 bases, with 13 bases between them. This chain's CDR3 is CASRPTGLETQYF. The CDR3 DNA follows: TGTGCCAGCAGACCTACAGGGTTGGAGACCCAGTACTTC.

The V and J genes are TRBV5-1 and TRBJ1-6, with D tentatively TRBD1 (6 bases). The CDR3 consists of 15 residues. Trimming stripped 6 bases from V and 3 bases from J, with 13 bases between. The germline V gene has CDR1 SGHRS and CDR2 YFSETQ. Here the CDR3 DNA reads TGCGCCAGCACCCGGGGGGGCTTCTATAATTCACCCCTCCACTTT. Its translation: CASTRGGFYNSPLHF.

This clone has a handful of counts. V and J are TRBV9 and TRBJ2-3; 10 nucleotides line up with TRBD1. This CDR3 has 16 amino acids. Germline assignment: CDR1 SGDLS and CDR2 YYNGEE. The ends lost 3 bases at V and 5 bases at J; junction bases unmatched: 9. For the CDR3, the DNA is TGTGCCAGCAGCGCGACAGGGGGCGCTAGGGTAGATACGCAGTATTTT. This translates into CASSATGGARVDTQYF. Full variable domain (rest looked up from reference TRBV9 and TRBJ2-3): DSGVTQTPKHLITATGQRVTLRCSPRSGDLSVYWYQQSLDQGLQFLIQYYNGEERAKGNILERFSAQQFPDLHSELNLSSLELGDSALYFCASSATGGARVDTQYFGPGTRLTVL.

The rearrangement links TRBV15 to TRBJ2-5; 9 nucleotides match TRBD1. The last part of the DNA fits TRBJ2-7 better; the J call may be wrong. The germline gives CDR1 LNHNV, CDR2 YYDKDF (reference sequence). This CDR3 has 18 amino acids. The CDR3 here is CATSRGRDRVKTTHEQYF. The DNA of the CDR3 is TGTGCCACCAGCAGGGGCCGGGACAGGGTAAAGACCACCCACGAGCAGTACTTC.

With respect to this clone: Other DNA sequences within the sample encode an identical CDR3. This sequence joins TRBV6-1 and TRBJ2-7; the match to TRBD2 covers 11 bases. The CDR3 runs to 15 residues. The V segment lost 6 bases and the J segment 0 bases; nucleotides outside the gene matches: 4. The germline CDR1 and CDR2 sequences are MNHNS and SASEGT. The CDR3 here is CASRATSGSSYEQYF. The CDR3 DNA sequence: TGTGCCAGCAGGGCCACTAGCGGGAGCTCCTACGAGCAGTACTTC.

This clone was counted once. J is TRBJ2-3 and V is TRBV7-2; TRBD2 aligns across 12 bases. There are 17 residues in the CDR3. Germline assignment: CDR1 SGHTA and CDR2 FQGNSA. J was trimmed by 1 base and V by 1 base; bases with no gene match: 3. CDR3 nucleotides: TGTGCCAGCAGCTTAGATGGACTAGCGGGACGCACAGATACGCAGTATTTT. This translates into CASSLDGLAGRTDTQYF.

The J gene is TRBJ1-5, the V gene TRBV5-4; D gene ambiguous. V lost 0 bases to trimming and J lost 1 base, with 20 bases between them. The germline CDR1 and CDR2 sequences are SGHNT and YYREEE (reference sequence). The CDR3 length is 19 residues. CDR3 residues: CASSLVSERAFLSNQPQHF. CDR3 coding DNA: TGTGCCAGCAGCTTGGTTTCAGAGAGGGCCTTTCTGAGCAATCAGCCCCAGCATTTT.